Following are 28 T cell receptor beta chains from one sample sequenced in a study of Ad26.COV2.S vaccination and SARS-CoV-2 variants. This table comes from immunoSEQ multiplex PCR, and its TCRdb copy is limited to in-frame clones, with some not included. The table has some 370,000 clones, about four fifths seen once. As for treatment: roughly 19 received Ad26.COV2.S at low or high dose, single or two shots; five or six received placebo; per-sample allocation not given. Collection of the samples took place on day 63 after the first injection of vaccine or placebo. The source was peripheral blood, collected in a trial of Ad26.COV2.S vaccine versus placebo. These receptor sequences come from a person aged 18-60 years who received the Ad26.COV2.S COVID-19 vaccine or a placebo.

J is TRBJ2-7 and V is TRBV6-2 or TRBV6-3; D gene uncertain. Trimming stripped 2 bases from V and 5 bases from J, with 13 bases between. The CDR3 contains 14 residues. Germline lookup yields CDR1 MNHEY and CDR2 SVGEGT. The DNA for the CDR3 is TGTGCCAGCAGTTACCCGGGCCGCTCGGACGAGCAGTACTTC. Translating it yields CASSYPGRSDEQYF.

In DNA form, the CDR3 reads TGTGCCAGCTCGTCGGGTGAGTTTTACGAGCAGTACTTC. Amino acids: CASSSGEFYEQYF. The chain couples TRBV18 to TRBJ2-7; no definite D call. V was clipped by 6 bases and J by 4 bases, with 13 bases between them. The CDR3 runs to 13 residues. From germline, CDR1 is KGHSH and CDR2 LQKENI.

The chain has TRBV5-5 and TRBJ2-3; D gene uncertain. This CDR3 has 13 residues. The V end was cut by 1 base, the J end by 2 bases, with 5 bases between. Germline V gene lookup returns CDR1 SGHKS and CDR2 YYEKEE (reference sequence). CDR3 residues: CASSLTATDTQYF. CDR3 nucleotide sequence: TGTGCCAGCAGCTTGACTGCCACAGATACGCAGTATTTT.

The chain has TRBV6-5 and TRBJ1-4; D possibly corresponds to TRBD1 (5 bases). Germline V lookup: CDR1 MNHEY, CDR2 SVGAGI. V was shortened by 8 bases and J by 8 bases, with 15 bases between the two germline ends. The CDR3 contains 13 residues. The CDR3 DNA sequence: TGTGCCAGCGGGCCCTCTTGGGGCGAAAAACTGTTTTTT. Its protein product is CASGPSWGEKLFF.

The chain employs TRBV11-2 and TRBJ1-4; 8 bases align to TRBD1. The CDR3 extends over 14 amino acids. V dropped 5 bases and J dropped 7; count of bases not matched to a gene: 6. CDR1 and CDR2 from the germline V gene are SGHAT and FQNNGV. CDR3 sequence reads: CASSSTGGGEKLFF. The CDR3 region has the DNA TGTGCCAGCAGCAGTACAGGGGGAGGTGAAAAACTGTTTTTT. Based on the CDR3 plus reference TRBV11-2 and TRBJ1-4, the full variable domain is EAGVAQSPRYKIIEKRQSVAFWCNPISGHATLYWYQQILGQGPKLLIQFQNNGVVDDSQLPKDRFSAERLKGVDSTLKIQPAKLEDSAVYLCASSSTGGGEKLFFGSGTQLSVL.

The chain recombines TRBV4-1 with TRBJ1-3; D call uncertain. There are 13 residues in the CDR3. Germline V CDR1 and CDR2: MGHRA, YSYEKL. V was clipped by 3 bases and J by 8 bases, with 11 bases between them. The CDR3 is CASSQDREHTIYF. The CDR3 DNA sequence: TGCGCCAGCAGCCAGGATCGGGAGCACACCATATATTTT.

This clone was seen once. The chain joins TRBV2 to TRBJ1-5, with D maybe TRBD1 (6 bases). CDR1 and CDR2 from the germline V gene are SNHLY and FYNNEI. The CDR3 spans 14 residues. Trimming shortened V by 3 bases and J by 7 bases, and 13 bases separated the two germline ends. CDR3 DNA: TGTGCCAGCAGTGATCCGGGAGGGGGGCAGCCCCAGCATTTT. Protein product: CASSDPGGGQPQHF.

The rearrangement uses TRBV6-2 or TRBV6-3 and TRBJ2-3; the D is unclear. V lost 4 bases to trimming and J lost 0 bases, with 11 bases between them. The CDR3 totals 15 residues. The germline CDR1 and CDR2 sequences are MNHEY and SVGEGT. CDR3 DNA sequence: TGTGCCAGCAGTTTGAGAACCAGAAGCACAGATACGCAGTATTTT. Amino acids: CASSLRTRSTDTQYF.

The chain couples TRBV25-1 to TRBJ1-2, with no clear D. V was shortened by 0 bases and J by 6 bases, with 11 bases between the two germline ends. This CDR3 comprises 14 residues. CDR1 and CDR2 (germline): MGHDK, SYGVNS. The CDR3 loop reads CASSEYSRHDGYTF. CDR3 DNA: TGTGCCAGCAGTGAATACTCAAGGCACGATGGCTACACCTTC.

The J gene is TRBJ1-1, the V gene TRBV7-2, with D hard to call. Looked up from germline, CDR1 is SGHTA and CDR2 is FQGNSA. The CDR3 consists of 13 residues. V was cut by 3 bases and J by 1 base, with 6 bases left in between. The CDR3 DNA reads as TGTGCCAGCAGCTTTATGGGGAACACTGAAGCTTTCTTT. Translating it yields CASSFMGNTEAFF. Together with reference TRBV7-2 and TRBJ1-1, the CDR3 gives the full variable domain: GAGVSQSPSNKVTEKGKDVELRCDPISGHTALYWYRQSLGQGLEFLIYFQGNSAPDKSGLPSDRFSAERTGGSVSTLTIQRTQQEDSAVYLCASSFMGNTEAFFGQGTRLTVV.

A few counts support this clone. This CDR3 is CASSQPGNTIYF. CDR3 sequence (DNA): TGTGCCAGCAGCCAACCTGGAAACACCATATATTTT. V and J are TRBV7-8 and TRBJ1-3; D is unresolved. Per the germline V gene, CDR1 is SGHVS and CDR2 is FQNEAQ. Trimming took off 5 bases at V and 2 bases at J, with 4 bases between the two ends. CDR3 size: 12 residues. The full variable domain, rest sourced from reference TRBV7-8 and TRBJ1-3, is GAGVSQSPRYKVAKRGQDVALRCDPISGHVSLFWYQQALGQGPEFLTYFQNEAQLDKSGLPSDRFFAERPEGSVSTLKIQRTQQEDSAVYLCASSQPGNTIYFGEGSWLTVV.

This sequence joins TRBV7-2 and TRBJ1-2; possible D gene TRBD1, 5 bases. V was shortened by 5 bases and J by 2 bases, with 9 bases between the two germline ends. Germline loops: CDR1 SGHTA, CDR2 FQGNSA. The CDR3 is 13 amino acids. The CDR3 region has the DNA TGTGCCAGCAGCCCGGGACGGAACTATGGCTACACCTTC. It specifies CASSPGRNYGYTF. Complete variable domain (other parts from reference TRBV7-2 and TRBJ1-2): GAGVSQSPSNKVTEKGKDVELRCDPISGHTALYWYRQSLGQGLEFLIYFQGNSAPDKSGLPSDRFSAERTGGSVSTLTIQRTQQEDSAVYLCASSPGRNYGYTFGSGTRLTVV.

This clone came up once. The V and J genes are TRBV20-1 and TRBJ1-1; D not resolved. The germline V gene encodes CDR1 DFQATT and CDR2 SNEGSKA (reference sequence). The CDR3 sequence is 11 residues long. V shed 6 bases and J shed 4 bases, with 9 bases lying between them. The CDR3 nucleotides are TGCAGTGCACAAGGGCCCACTGAAGCTTTCTTT. This codes for CSAQGPTEAFF.

This clone is a singleton in its sample. The chain combines TRBV5-1 with TRBJ2-1; 9 bases are shared with TRBD2. The ends lost 5 bases at V and 5 bases at J; junction bases unmatched: 14. CDR3 length equals 17 residues. Germline values: CDR1 SGHRS, CDR2 YFSETQ. The CDR3, as DNA: TGCGCCAGCAGACCAAGTGGCGCAGCGGGGGGAAACAATGAGCAGTTCTTC. Its translation: CASRPSGAAGGNNEQFF.

This clone was counted a single time. V usage is TRBV2 and J usage is TRBJ1-4, with D possibly matching TRBD1 (5 bases). Trimming pared 6 bases from V and 9 bases from J, leaving 23 bases between. The CDR3 contains 16 residues. Germline V gene data show CDR1 as SNHLY and CDR2 as FYNNEI. The CDR3 bases are TGTGCCAGCAGGGACACCACCCAGGGCCCCGAGAAAAAACTGTTTTTT. Translated, it gives CASRDTTQGPEKKLFF.

The chain joins TRBV7-9 to TRBJ1-6, with D tentatively TRBD1 (5 bases). The germline V and J ends were trimmed by 5 bases and 9 bases, with 17 bases remaining between them. The CDR3 is 15 residues long. CDR1 and CDR2 from the germline V gene are SEHNR and FQNEAQ (reference sequence). The CDR3 protein is CASSPMKGFFSPLHF. The CDR3 region has the DNA TGTGCCAGCAGCCCAATGAAGGGGTTTTTTTCACCCCTCCACTTT.

This clone was detected only once. The chain carries TRBV7-9 and TRBJ2-1; TRBD2 is a possible D gene (6 bases). Trimming stripped 2 bases from V and 1 base from J, with 12 bases between. Germline V gives CDR1 SEHNR, CDR2 FQNEAQ (reference sequence). The CDR3 spans 16 residues. CDR3 protein: CASSLYGGASYNEQFF. Written as DNA, the CDR3 is TGTGCCAGCAGCTTATACGGGGGAGCTTCCTACAATGAGCAGTTCTTC. The whole variable domain, filled in from reference TRBV7-9 and TRBJ2-1, reads DTGVSQNPRHKITKRGQNVTFRCDPISEHNRLYWYRQTLGQGPEFLTYFQNEAQLEKSRLLSDRFSAERPKGSFSTLEIQRTEQGDSAMYLCASSLYGGASYNEQFFGPGTRLTVL.

The V call is TRBV19, the J call TRBJ1-2; 9 nucleotides agree with TRBD1. V lost 5 bases, J lost 5 bases, and 9 bases stayed unmatched. This CDR3 spans 15 amino acids. Germline V CDR1 and CDR2: LNHDA, SQIVND (reference sequence). CDR3 sequence reads: CASSSAGTGKYGYTF. The CDR3 DNA sequence: TGTGCCAGTAGTTCCGCCGGGACAGGGAAATATGGCTACACCTTC.

This clone has only a few counts. This chain joins TRBV4-2 and TRBJ1-6, with 7 bases matching TRBD1. V shed 0 bases and J 0 bases; nucleotides not matched to a gene: 5. This CDR3 has 18 amino acids. The germline V gene has CDR1 LGHNA and CDR2 YNFKEQ. The CDR3 bases are TGTGCCAGCAGCCAAGATACGGACAGGAGCTCCTATAATTCACCCCTCCACTTT. This gives the protein CASSQDTDRSSYNSPLHF.

This clone came up a few times. The V call is TRBV9, the J call TRBJ2-1, with 11 bases matching TRBD2. Germline trimming cut 2 bases from V and 6 bases from J; bases unmatched to any gene: 4. Germline lookup yields CDR1 SGDLS and CDR2 YYNGEE. CDR3 length: 15 residues. The CDR3 reads CASSVAGTSGNEQFF. The CDR3 DNA reads as TGTGCCAGCAGCGTCGCCGGGACTAGCGGCAATGAGCAGTTCTTC.

The gene calls are TRBV28 and TRBJ2-5; D ambiguous. The V and J ends lost 6 bases and 6 bases respectively, with 17 bases between them. This CDR3 has 14 residues. The V gene's germline CDR1 is MDHEN and CDR2 SYDVKM. This chain's CDR3 is CASSPLGGQKTQYF. Written as DNA, the CDR3 is TGTGCCAGCAGCCCTCTCGGTGGGCAAAAGACCCAGTACTTC.

The V gene is TRBV5-1, the J gene TRBJ1-1; D is undetermined. Germline CDR1 SGHRS, CDR2 YFSETQ. Trimming stripped 1 base from V and 3 bases from J, with 10 bases between. The CDR3 consists of 14 residues. The chain's CDR3 is CASSLFSRDTEAFF. In DNA form, the CDR3 reads TGCGCCAGCAGCTTGTTTTCTCGAGACACTGAAGCTTTCTTT.

In its sample, this clone was seen once. This chain joins TRBV11-3 and TRBJ2-7; 10 bases are shared with TRBD1. Looked up from germline, CDR1 is SGHNT and CDR2 is YENEEA. J lost 3 bases, V lost 5 bases, and 13 bases had no gene match. This CDR3 contains 17 residues. CDR3 protein: CASSIRDRGFLGYEQYF. Written as DNA, the CDR3 is TGTGCCAGCAGCATCCGGGACAGGGGTTTTTTAGGCTACGAGCAGTACTTC.

This chain connects TRBV4-1 to TRBJ1-3, with TRBD1 as a possible D gene (6 bases). V lost 1 base and J 2 bases, leaving 27 bases between the germline ends. Germline CDR1 is MGHRA and CDR2 is YSYEKL. CDR3 length equals 21 residues. Here the CDR3 reads CASSQVLRLGGPRGAGNTIYF. The CDR3, as DNA: TGCGCCAGCAGCCAAGTTTTACGTTTGGGGGGGCCTCGAGGGGCTGGAAACACCATATATTTT.

This clone has only a few counts. This chain connects TRBV19 to TRBJ2-7, with TRBD1 matching 9 bases. V shed 3 bases, J shed 3 bases, and the junction held 6 bases outside the gene matches. This CDR3 has 15 amino acids. The V gene's germline CDR1 is LNHDA and CDR2 SQIVND (reference sequence). Written as DNA, the CDR3 is TGTGCCAGTAGTATCTTGGGACAGGGACTCTACGAGCAGTACTTC. Its translation: CASSILGQGLYEQYF.

The J gene is TRBJ1-4, the V gene TRBV28, with 8 bases fitting TRBD1. There are 15 residues in the CDR3. The germline V gene has CDR1 MDHEN and CDR2 SYDVKM. Losses at the gene ends were 4 bases for V and 7 bases for J; bases not matched to a gene: 8. The chain's CDR3 is CASSSSGGNVEKLFF. CDR3 coding DNA: TGTGCCAGCAGTTCTTCAGGGGGCAATGTTGAAAAACTGTTTTTT. Full variable domain (remainder filled in from reference TRBV28 and TRBJ1-4): DVKVTQSSRYLVKRTGEKVFLECVQDMDHENMFWYRQDPGLGLRLIYFSYDVKMKEKGDIPEGYSVSREKKERFSLILESASTNQTSMYLCASSSSGGNVEKLFFGSGTQLSVL.

The genes are TRBV3-1 (or the pseudogene TRBV3-2) and TRBJ2-7; D gene uncertain. The V and J ends lost 4 bases and 5 bases respectively, with 12 bases between them. The CDR3 has 13 amino acids. In germline, CDR1 is LGHDT, CDR2 YNNKEL (reference sequence). CDR3 nucleotides: TGTGCCAGCAGCCTCGTGTTAGGGCACGAGCAGTACTTC. Translation gives CASSLVLGHEQYF.

The chain has TRBV7-2 and TRBJ2-3, with D hard to call. The CDR3 length is 15 residues. Trimming removed 0 bases from V and 4 bases from J, with 11 bases in between. The V gene's germline CDR1 is SGHTA and CDR2 FQGNSA. This CDR3 is CASSLANVRPDTQYF. The CDR3 DNA reads TGTGCCAGCAGCTTAGCTAACGTGAGGCCAGATACGCAGTATTTT. Full variable domain (missing parts from reference TRBV7-2 and TRBJ2-3): GAGVSQSPSNKVTEKGKDVELRCDPISGHTALYWYRQSLGQGLEFLIYFQGNSAPDKSGLPSDRFSAERTGGSVSTLTIQRTQQEDSAVYLCASSLANVRPDTQYFGPGTRLTVL.